This TCR beta chain was identified during a study of tumor-infiltrating lymphocytes in primary liver carcinoma. Germline loops: CDR1 MNHNY, CDR2 SVGAGI (reference sequence). The CDR3 consists of 18 residues. The V gene end was trimmed by 11 bases and the J gene end by 2 bases; junction bases not matched to a gene: 15. A primer matching the constant region was used to make TCR beta cDNA from 500 ng of total RNA. Slightly modified ARM-PCR with three nested multiplex PCR rounds yielded TCR beta libraries. TRBV1-TRBV30 forward and Cbeta reverse primers drove the first two roughly 10-cycle rounds. In TCRdb, the multiplex PCR reads were re-called with MiXCR into one record per CDR3 protein. Altogether approximately 330,000 distinct CDR3 sequences are present, approximately 64% being singletons, with the ten largest covering about 6%. RNA was extracted from whole blood without cell sorting, alongside germline DNA.

This clonotype has a single count. The sequence came from a man aged 40-49 years with primary liver carcinoma and hepatitis B virus infection. The chain couples TRBV6-6 to TRBJ2-6; 10 bases are shared with TRBD1. Sequencing was done on a sample of peripheral blood. In DNA form, the CDR3 reads TGTGCCTTCAAATTAACCGGGACAGGGGTTGCTGGGGCCAACGTCCTGACTTTC. This encodes CAFKLTGTGVAGANVLTF.